A single sample gave rise to the 17 T cell receptor beta chains below, sequenced in a study of blood T cell repertoires in COVID-19. The data were produced by immunoSEQ multiplex PCR, yet TCRdb's version contains in-frame clones alone and is incomplete. The sample has 400,000 to 550,000 clones; roughly 85% are singletons. The sequenced sample was PBMCs or T cells enriched from blood (not recorded which). These receptors originate from a woman aged 18-35 years with acute COVID-19.

This rearrangement joins TRBV19 to TRBJ1-3; 7 bases are a match to TRBD1. The V segment lost 10 bases and the J segment 0 bases; nucleotides outside the gene matches: 9. This CDR3 is built from 15 residues. The germline V gene encodes CDR1 LNHDA and CDR2 SQIVND (reference sequence). The DNA for the CDR3 is TGTGCCACCCATTCGGACAGGCTCTCTGGAAACACCATATATTTT. This sequence encodes CATHSDRLSGNTIYF.

The chain combines TRBV7-8 with TRBJ2-4, with a tentative D call TRBD1 (6 bases). Germline V CDR1 and CDR2: SGHVS, FQNEAQ. V was pared by 2 bases and J by 2 bases, with 19 bases between. This CDR3 comprises 18 residues. CDR3 protein: CASSLKPTIQGTKNIQYF. CDR3 coding DNA: TGTGCCAGCAGCTTAAAGCCTACCATACAGGGAACCAAAAACATTCAGTACTTC.

The rearrangement joins TRBV3-1 (or the pseudogene TRBV3-2) to TRBJ2-3; D ambiguous. V lost 0 bases to trimming and J lost 5 bases, with 6 bases between them. CDR3 length: 13 amino acids. Germline CDR1 reads LGHDT; CDR2 reads YNNKEL (reference sequence). The CDR3 loop reads CASSQDRGDTQYF. CDR3 sequence (DNA): TGTGCCAGCAGCCAAGACCGAGGAGATACGCAGTATTTT.

The chain recombines TRBV30 with TRBJ1-2; D is uncertain. Germline loops: CDR1 GTSNPN, CDR2 SVGIG (reference sequence). The CDR3 has 14 residues. Between the trimmed V and J ends, which lost 2 bases and 4 bases, there was a span of 14 bases. The CDR3 here is CAWSSEGRSYGYTF. The CDR3 DNA reads as TGTGCCTGGAGTTCCGAAGGCAGGTCCTATGGCTACACCTTC.

This clone was counted a single time. The chain links TRBV9 to TRBJ2-2; 14 bases map to TRBD2. The germline CDR1 and CDR2 sequences are SGDLS and YYNGEE. Trimming took 3 bases from V and 4 from J; bases not matched to a gene: 14. This CDR3 has 20 amino acids. In DNA, the CDR3 is TGTGCCAGCAGCGCCCGTCCTAGGGGGACTAGCGGGAGTAGCACCGGGGAGCTGTTTTTT. Translated, it gives CASSARPRGTSGSSTGELFF. Full variable domain (rest looked up from reference TRBV9 and TRBJ2-2): DSGVTQTPKHLITATGQRVTLRCSPRSGDLSVYWYQQSLDQGLQFLIQYYNGEERAKGNILERFSAQQFPDLHSELNLSSLELGDSALYFCASSARPRGTSGSSTGELFFGEGSRLTVL.

The rearrangement joins TRBV19 to TRBJ2-7, with 10 nucleotides matching TRBD2. Germline CDR1 and CDR2: LNHDA and SQIVND (reference sequence). This CDR3 region has 14 residues. J gave up 3 bases and V 7 bases, and 6 bases lay outside the gene matches. CDR3 bases: TGTGCCAGTACCGCCGGGACTAGCGACTACGAGCAGTACTTC. Translating gives CASTAGTSDYEQYF.

Written as DNA, the CDR3 is TGTGCCAGCAGCCAAGTATTGGTCGGACTAGCGGGGAACTACGAGCAGTACTTC. Protein product: CASSQVLVGLAGNYEQYF. This rearrangement joins TRBV3-1 (or the pseudogene TRBV3-2) to TRBJ2-7; 12 positions match TRBD2. V was clipped by 1 base and J by 3 bases; unmatched bases: 10. The CDR3 runs to 18 residues. Germline lookup yields CDR1 LGHDT and CDR2 YNNKEL (reference sequence).

V gene TRBV5-1 combines with J gene TRBJ2-1, with 13 positions matching TRBD2. The CDR3 sequence is 17 residues long. Germline V lookup: CDR1 SGHRS, CDR2 YFSETQ. The V gene end was trimmed by 2 bases and the J gene end by 3 bases; junction bases not matched to a gene: 5. CDR3 in amino acids: CASSFRLAGGVYNEQFF. Written as DNA, the CDR3 is TGCGCCAGCAGCTTTCGACTAGCGGGGGGCGTCTACAATGAGCAGTTCTTC.

The gene calls are TRBV6-4 and TRBJ1-2; no clear D. This CDR3 comprises 15 residues. Germline loops: CDR1 MRHNA, CDR2 SNTAGT. V was cut by 0 bases and J by 0 bases, with 8 bases left in between. CDR3 residues: CASSDSEGTNYGYTF. The CDR3 nucleotides read TGTGCCAGCAGTGACTCCGAGGGAACTAACTATGGCTACACCTTC.

The chain carries TRBV7-9 and TRBJ1-1, with D perhaps TRBD1 (5 bases). The CDR3 is made up of 14 amino acids. V lost 3 bases and J 4 bases, leaving 12 bases between the germline ends. Germline CDR1 and CDR2: SEHNR and FQNEAQ (reference sequence). CDR3 bases: TGTGCCAGCAGCTTGGACACCTCCAGCACTGAAGCTTTCTTT. This gives the protein CASSLDTSSTEAFF.

Only one count was recorded for this clone. The chain recombines TRBV3-1 (or the pseudogene TRBV3-2) with TRBJ2-7; 8 bases map to TRBD2. Germline CDR1 LGHDT, CDR2 YNNKEL (reference sequence). The J segment lost 2 bases and the V segment lost 5 bases, leaving 14 bases of the junction unmatched. The CDR3 extends over 17 amino acids. CDR3 residues: CASSARVTGGPTYEQYF. As DNA, the CDR3 is TGTGCCAGCAGCGCAAGAGTAACGGGGGGGCCAACCTACGAGCAGTACTTC.

This clone was seen only once. The chain recombines TRBV5-6 with TRBJ1-1; possibly TRBD1 for D (5 bases). The CDR3 runs 15 residues. V was trimmed by 3 bases and J by 1 base, leaving 13 bases between them. Germline lookup yields CDR1 SGHDT and CDR2 YYEEEE. The CDR3 region has the DNA TGTGCCAGCAGCTCCAAACTAACAGGGAACACTGAAGCTTTCTTT. It codes for CASSSKLTGNTEAFF.

This chain uses TRBV3-1 (or the pseudogene TRBV3-2) with TRBJ2-7, with D tentatively TRBD2 (5 bases). CDR3 size: 15 residues. The V gene's germline CDR1 is LGHDT and CDR2 YNNKEL (reference sequence). Between the trimmed V and J ends, which lost 4 bases and 3 bases, there was a span of 16 bases. As DNA, the CDR3 is TGTGCCAGCAGCCCCGAGGGAAGGCCTTTCTACGAGCAGTACTTC. This codes for CASSPEGRPFYEQYF.

V and J are TRBV7-9 and TRBJ1-5; 7 nucleotides agree with TRBD1. The CDR3 length is 13 residues. The germline V gene has CDR1 SEHNR and CDR2 FQNEAQ (reference sequence). J was trimmed by 6 bases and V by 5 bases; bases with no gene match: 4. The CDR3 nucleotides read TGTGCCAGCAGCGCCGACAGGGTTCAGCCCCAGCATTTT. It translates to CASSADRVQPQHF.

The chain couples TRBV29-1 to TRBJ1-1; 7 bases align to TRBD1. V shed 4 bases and J 7 bases; nucleotides not matched to a gene: 9. Germline CDR1 and CDR2: SQVTM and ANQGSEA. CDR3 length: 13 residues. CDR3 residues: CSVGQQGFSEAFF. The DNA for the CDR3 is TGCAGCGTTGGACAACAGGGGTTTAGTGAAGCTTTCTTT.

The rearrangement joins TRBV20-1 to TRBJ2-7; 7 nucleotides match TRBD1. Looked up from germline, CDR1 is DFQATT and CDR2 is SNEGSKA (reference sequence). The CDR3 contains 12 residues. V shed 3 bases, J shed 6 bases, and the junction held 5 bases outside the gene matches. Written as DNA, the CDR3 is TGCAGTGCTAGTTACAGGGGTAGCGAGCAGTACTTC. Translated: CSASYRGSEQYF.

This clone was recorded once. J is TRBJ1-5 and V is TRBV5-1; the match to TRBD1 covers 9 bases. The trim removed 2 bases at V and 5 bases at J, leaving 5 bases unmatched. The CDR3 runs 15 residues. Germline assignment: CDR1 SGHRS and CDR2 YFSETQ. For the CDR3, the DNA is TGCGCCAGCAGCTTAGGGGACAGGGAACATCAGCCCCAGCATTTT. This translates into CASSLGDREHQPQHF. The full variable domain, rest sourced from reference TRBV5-1 and TRBJ1-5, is KAGVTQTPRYLIKTRGQQVTLSCSPISGHRSVSWYQQTPGQGLQFLFEYFSETQRNKGNFPGRFSGRQFSNSRSEMNVSTLELGDSALYLCASSLGDREHQPQHFGDGTRLSIL.